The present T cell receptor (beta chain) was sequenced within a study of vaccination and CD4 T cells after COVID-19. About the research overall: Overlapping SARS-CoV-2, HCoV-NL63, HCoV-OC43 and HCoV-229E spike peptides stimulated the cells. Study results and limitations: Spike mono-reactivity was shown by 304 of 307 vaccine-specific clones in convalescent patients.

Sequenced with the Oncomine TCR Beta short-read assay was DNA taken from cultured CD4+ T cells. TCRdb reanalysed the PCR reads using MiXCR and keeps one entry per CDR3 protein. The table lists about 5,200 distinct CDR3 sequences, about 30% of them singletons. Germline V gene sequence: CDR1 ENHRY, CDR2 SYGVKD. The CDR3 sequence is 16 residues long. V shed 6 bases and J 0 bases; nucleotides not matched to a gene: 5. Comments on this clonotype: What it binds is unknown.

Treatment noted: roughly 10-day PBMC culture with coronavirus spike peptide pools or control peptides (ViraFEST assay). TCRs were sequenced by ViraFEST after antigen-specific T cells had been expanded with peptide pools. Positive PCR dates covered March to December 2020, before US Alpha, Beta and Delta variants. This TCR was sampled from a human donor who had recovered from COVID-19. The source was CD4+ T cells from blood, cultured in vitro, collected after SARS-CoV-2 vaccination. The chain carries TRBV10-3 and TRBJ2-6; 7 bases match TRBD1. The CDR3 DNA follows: TGTGCCATCAGCACGGGACAGAGCTCTGGGGCCAACGTCCTGACTTTC. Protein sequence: CAISTGQSSGANVLTF.